This record looks at one T cell receptor beta chain sequence and its context. The sample is drawn from a study of preoperative IRX-2 immunotherapy in early breast cancer. Produced via immunoSEQ multiplex PCR; TCRdb's table is partial and in-frame only. The data hold around 95,000 clones, with roughly 88% observed a single time. CDR1 is MNHEY and CDR2 is SMNVEV in the germline V gene (reference sequence). V lost 10 bases, J lost 0 bases, and 25 bases lay in between. CDR3 size: 18 residues. Described treatment: preoperative locoregional IRX-2 cytokine immunotherapy. This phase Ib study tested locoregional IRX-2 cytokine immunotherapy given before surgery.

The V gene is TRBV27, the J gene TRBJ1-5; the D gene is possibly TRBD1 (5 bases). The sequenced sample was tumor tissue, obtained after IRX-2 immunotherapy. The sequence was collected from a human donor with breast cancer. Here the CDR3 reads CATGWERDAPNSNQPQHF. In DNA form, the CDR3 reads TGTGCCACCGGGTGGGAAAGGGACGCCCCTAATAGCAATCAGCCCCAGCATTTT.